This T cell receptor beta chain stems from a study of early T cells in non-severe SARS-CoV-2 infection. Overall study context: The study sequenced bulk RNA from unsorted whole blood, with chains unpaired. Study outcomes and limitations: VDJdb matches were skewed toward anti-spike CD8 T cell responses.

This clonotype was counted many times. Its target is not known. The CDR3 is 17 amino acids. Germline V gene sequence: CDR1 SGHDN, CDR2 FVKESK. J lost 4 bases, V lost 4 bases, and 11 bases had no gene match. Researchers attached unique molecular identifiers to individual cDNA molecules. MiXCR was run by TCRdb on the 5' RACE reads, yielding one entry per CDR3 protein. The sample yields roughly 56,000 distinct CDR3 sequences, approximately 10% seen once. Material for sequencing was whole blood. This receptor was identified in an adult who was a healthcare worker with PCR-confirmed SARS-CoV-2 infection or an uninfected control (not recorded which). This chain joins TRBV14 and TRBJ2-2; 8 bases fit TRBD2. CDR3 coding DNA: TGTGCCAGCAGCCCGGAGACTAGCGAGCAAGGCACCGGGGAGCTGTTTTTT. Encoded protein: CASSPETSEQGTGELFF.